Here is one T cell receptor (beta chain) with its context. Its target antigen remains unknown. There are no base qualities to consult, and no much larger clone falls within one base. These data come from a study of memory CD4+ T cells and cytomegalovirus serostatus (dated by TCRdb to between 2019 and 2020). Looking at the study overall: The cohort comprised roughly 35 healthy Belgian adults, 9 CMV seropositive and around 25 CMV seronegative. To replicate a published TCR-based CMV serostatus classifier, the researchers sequenced the CD4+ memory TCRbeta repertoires of a Belgian cohort whose cytomegalovirus serostatus was known. On the study overall, not on this receptor specifically: Of 164 previously reported CMV-associated TCRbeta sequences, approximately 70 appeared in the CD4+ memory repertoires, each in one to five individuals. On the Belgian cohort, the classifier based on the original framework reached a median bootstrapped AUC of roughly 0.94, with a 95% CI of 0.76-1.00. Unlike the original study, which covered naive and memory CD4+ and CD8+ populations, the Belgian study sequenced only CD4+CD45RO+ memory cells. The results were interpreted as suggesting that the CMV-associated TCR signature is largely present in the CD4+ memory repertoire. For predicting CMV serostatus, the median bootstrapped AUC was roughly 0.96 using the original framework and about 0.9 using a US-trained random forest.

Single viable CD3+CD4+CD8-CD45RO+ cells were sorted as memory CD4+ T cells on a FACSAria II. CMV serostatus was determined using a Roche Elecsys assay that detects serum IgG against CMV pp150, pp28, p38 and p52. After thawing, total CD4+ T cells were enriched by positive selection with CD4 magnetic microbeads. The samples came from a different study that was designed specifically to examine the CD4+ T cell memory repertoire. Peripheral blood mononuclear cells were isolated and cryopreserved according to standard operating procedures, and serum was kept at -80 degrees C. CD3-PerCP (BW264/56), CD4-APC (RPA-T4), CD45RO-PE (UCHT1) and CD8-Pacific Orange (3B5) antibodies were used for staining, and non-viable cells were excluded with Sytox blue. Genomic DNA was extracted from sorted cells with the Quick-DNA Microprep Kit. Amplification of TCRbeta DNA was done with the immunoSEQ hsTCRbeta kit, following the protocol from the manufacturer. An Illumina MiSeq instrument was used to sequence the TCRbeta libraries. The published analysis was carried out like this. Following removal of out-of-frame sequences, more than 2,000,000 distinct TCRbeta sequences were retained, with an average of about 70,000 per individual. Two values were used to score each individual: the count of 150 to 200 previously reported CMV-associated TCRbeta sequences and the total count of productive distinct TCRbeta sequences. A beta-binomial model was reimplemented in Python, and scikit-learn random forests with default parameters were trained on data from the US cohort. Classifier performance on the Belgian cohort was summarized as median AUC with percentile confidence intervals calculated over 10,000 bootstrap iterations. TCRdb limited this immuneACCESS table to in-frame rearrangements with V and J called. A share of clones is missing; checked studies link under half to unresolved V genes, and the rest is unexplained. V and J calls and clone size are given by that table; D and trimming were obtained from the DNA. Counted in this sample were approximately 40,000 clones; 60% to 85% of them appeared once. The ten largest clones represent 0.55% to 0.6% of the sample.

The source material was memory CD4+ T cells from blood. This TCR was sampled from an adult in good health and CMV-seronegative.

DNA sequence: TGTGCCAGCAGCTTGGGGCCCTCCTACGGGGATCATGGCTACACCTTC. Translation gives CASSLGPSYGDHGYTF. The rearranged segments are TRBV5-6 and TRBJ1-2; the D segment cannot be called with confidence. V loses 0 bases of germline sequence and J loses 6 bases, and the interval between the two ends is 18 bases. CDR1 SGHDT and CDR2 YYEEEE are derived from the germline V gene. Measured from the cysteine to the phenylalanine, the CDR3 is 16 residues long. The entry retains the CDR3 DNA only, 48 bases that are in frame from base 1.